This T cell receptor (beta chain) was identified in a study of Ad26.COV2.S vaccination and SARS-CoV-2 variants. The wider study: Vaccine-arm donor from the placebo-controlled COV1001 Ad26.COV2.S trial.

TCRdb's copy holds only in-frame clones and misses some; the assay was immunoSEQ multiplex PCR. The profile shows 500,000 or so clones, roughly nine tenths of them singletons. Treatment meaning: some 19 received Ad26.COV2.S at low or high dose, single or two shots; five or six received placebo; per-sample allocation not given. At day 63 after the first vaccine or placebo injection, samples were drawn. Built on an Ad26 vector, the vaccine expressed Wuhan-strain SARS-CoV-2 spike. On this clone: The antigen is undetermined.

Study-wide points: Placebo and vaccine recipients had non-spike TCR breadth that was similar. CD8+ and CD4+ T cells specific for spike reportedly responded with substantial breadth after vaccination.

This CDR3 region has 16 residues. Trimming removed 1 base from V and 0 bases from J, with 10 bases in between. Germline CDR1 LGHNA, CDR2 YNFKEQ. This chain links TRBV4-2 with TRBJ1-5; D is ambiguous. The sequencing here drew on peripheral blood, taken in a trial of Ad26.COV2.S vaccine versus placebo. The clonotype comes from a person between 18 and 59 years old who received the Ad26.COV2.S COVID-19 vaccine or a placebo. The CDR3 here is CASSQGRSYSNQPQHF. In nucleotides, the CDR3 is TGTGCCAGCAGCCAAGGCAGGTCGTATAGCAATCAGCCCCAGCATTTT.